A single sample is the source of the 23 T cell receptor beta chains below, sequenced in a study of post-analysis software for immune sequencing data. Study-level results: The five TRBV segments detected at higher frequency in patients than in controls included TRBV5-6, TRBV5-1 and TRBV20-1.

Antigens for these TCRs are unknown. Unique molecular identifiers were present in the TCR beta cDNA libraries. MiXCR, run by TCRdb on the PCR reads, gives a single entry per CDR3 protein. This table has around 500,000 distinct CDR3 sequences, around 31% appearing once. Input material: blood. Source of these receptors: a girl under 18 with multiple sclerosis.

This clonotype was counted ten times or more. This chain connects TRBV6-1 to TRBJ2-7, with D perhaps TRBD1 (5 bases). This CDR3 has 14 residues. The V end was cut by 2 bases, the J end by 2 bases, with 10 bases between. Germline V gene data show CDR1 as MNHNS and CDR2 as SASEGT. CDR3 residues: CASSEIGVAYEQYF. The CDR3 DNA reads TGTGCCAGCAGTGAAATAGGGGTTGCCTACGAGCAGTACTTC.

The genes are TRBV4-1 and TRBJ2-1; 12 bases agree with TRBD2. V was pared by 3 bases and J by 9 bases, with 12 bases of the junction left unmatched. The germline gives CDR1 MGHRA, CDR2 YSYEKL. CDR3 size: 17 residues. In DNA form, the CDR3 reads TGCGCCAGCAGCCAGGAAGGACTAGCGGGGATTTCGGGTGAGCAGTTCTTC. Translated, it gives CASSQEGLAGISGEQFF.

The rearrangement uses TRBV10-3 and TRBJ2-5; no reliable D call. In germline, CDR1 is ENHRY, CDR2 SYGVKD. With 6 bases removed from V and 2 bases from J, the gap between germline ends came to 7 bases. The CDR3 loop spans 12 amino acids. The CDR3 loop is CAIRTDQETQYF. DNA of the CDR3: TGTGCCATCAGAACAGATCAAGAGACCCAGTACTTC.

This clonotype was detected only a few times. The chain recombines TRBV12-3 or TRBV12-4 with TRBJ2-1; 10 bases are shared with TRBD2. Trimming took 6 bases from V and 8 from J; bases not matched to a gene: 10. This CDR3 comprises 15 residues. The CDR3, as DNA: TGTGCCAGCAGCCGAGCGGGGGGGCCAAGCTATGAGCAGTTCTTC. Residues: CASSRAGGPSYEQFF.

This clonotype occurred a few times. V is TRBV20-1 and J is TRBJ2-3; 14 positions match TRBD2. Germline CDR1 reads DFQATT; CDR2 reads SNEGSKA (reference sequence). The CDR3 length is 18 residues. The junction had 6 bases not matched to a gene; V was cut back by 1 base and J by 0 bases. Here the CDR3 DNA reads TGCAGTGCTAGAGGACTAGCGGGGGGGGACCGTAGCACAGATACGCAGTATTTT. Protein product: CSARGLAGGDRSTDTQYF.

This clonotype has just a few counts. The genes are TRBV12-3 or TRBV12-4 and TRBJ2-5; D tentatively reads TRBD1 or TRBD2 (5 bases each). The V end was cut by 10 bases, the J end by 0 bases, with 18 bases between. The CDR3 contains 15 residues. The CDR3 sequence: CAIQNWGTDQETQYF. In DNA, the CDR3 is TGTGCCATACAAAACTGGGGGACGGACCAAGAGACCCAGTACTTC.

This clonotype was seen only a few times. The chain uses TRBV20-1 and TRBJ1-1, with 9 bases that match TRBD1. The germline V gene has CDR1 DFQATT and CDR2 SNEGSKA (reference sequence). The CDR3 loop spans 16 amino acids. V was pared by 5 bases and J by 4 bases, with 14 bases of the junction left unmatched. The CDR3 protein is CSASRTGVVLTTEAFF. CDR3 DNA: TGCAGTGCTTCACGGACAGGGGTCGTATTGACCACTGAAGCTTTCTTT.

This clonotype has just a few counts. The chain recombines TRBV12-5 with TRBJ1-1; D not resolved. The CDR3 is 18 amino acids. V was cut by 6 bases and J by 0 bases, with 23 bases left in between. Germline values: CDR1 LGHNT, CDR2 FRNRAP. The CDR3 DNA reads as TGTGCTAGTGGCCTGTTCCGTCCGGGAGGACCGATGAACACTGAAGCTTTCTTT. Its translation: CASGLFRPGGPMNTEAFF.

This clonotype was observed a few times. The chain couples TRBV5-1 to TRBJ2-7, with D uncertain. The CDR3 covers 13 residues. Trimming shortened V by 0 bases and J by 2 bases, and 6 bases separated the two germline ends. Germline values: CDR1 SGHRS, CDR2 YFSETQ. The chain's CDR3 is CASSLVQPYEQYF. The CDR3 DNA reads as TGCGCCAGCAGCTTGGTACAGCCCTACGAGCAGTACTTC.

The gene calls are TRBV4-1 and TRBJ2-3; D ambiguous. The CDR3 extends over 14 amino acids. Germline CDR1 is MGHRA and CDR2 is YSYEKL. Trimming removed 0 bases at V and 3 bases at J, with 7 bases between. The CDR3 reads CASSQELATDTQYF. DNA of the CDR3: TGCGCCAGCAGCCAAGAATTAGCAACAGATACGCAGTATTTT.

Regarding this clonotype: An end of the junction does not agree with germline; a read error may underlie this. This chain joins TRBV15 and TRBJ2-5; D unclear. The CDR3 sequence is 14 residues long. Germline lookup yields CDR1 LNHNV and CDR2 YYDKDF (reference sequence). CDR3 sequence reads: CVTSRGGGSETQYF. CDR3 DNA sequence: TGTGTCACCAGCAGAGGTGGCGGAAGTGAGACCCAGTACTTC. The variable domain in full, with the rest retrieved from reference TRBV15 and TRBJ2-5, is DAMVIQNPRYQVTQFGKPVTLSCSQTLNHNVMYWYQQKSSQAPKLLFHYYDKDFNNEADTPDNFQSRRPNTSFCFLDIRSPGLGDTAMYLCVTSRGGGSETQYFGPGTRLLVL.

The J gene is TRBJ2-5, the V gene TRBV7-9; D is possibly TRBD2 (6 bases). Germline V gives CDR1 SEHNR, CDR2 FQNEAQ (reference sequence). V lost 5 bases and J 4 bases, leaving 17 bases between the germline ends. There are 15 residues in the CDR3. The CDR3 nucleotides read TGTGCCAGCAGCCTTGGGACTTCGCTCCGAGAGACCCAGTACTTC. Translating gives CASSLGTSLRETQYF.

The chain uses TRBV29-1 and TRBJ1-1; D remains ambiguous. Per the germline V gene, CDR1 is SQVTM and CDR2 is ANQGSEA. This CDR3 contains 13 residues. V was cut by 6 bases and J by 1 base, with 12 bases left in between. The CDR3 DNA sequence: TGCAGCGTGGAGGAGCATGCGAACACTGAAGCTTTCTTT. Protein product: CSVEEHANTEAFF.

This clonotype has more than one count but fewer than ten. The genes are TRBV4-1 and TRBJ2-5, with unresolved D. Trimming pared 1 base from V and 3 bases from J, leaving 15 bases between. The V gene's germline CDR1 is MGHRA and CDR2 YSYEKL. There are 16 residues in the CDR3. The CDR3 loop reads CASSQVQVTGEETQYF. CDR3 nucleotides: TGCGCCAGCAGCCAAGTCCAGGTTACGGGTGAAGAGACCCAGTACTTC.

The rearrangement joins TRBV10-3 to TRBJ2-5; D gene unclear. Germline loops: CDR1 ENHRY, CDR2 SYGVKD. Trimming took 4 bases from V and 4 from J, leaving 13 bases between them. The CDR3 length is 14 residues. Here the CDR3 reads CAISGTLAGETQYF. The CDR3 coding sequence is TGTGCCATCAGTGGCACTCTGGCTGGAGAGACCCAGTACTTC.

In regard to this clonotype: At one boundary the junction diverges from the germline segment, which might be a read error. The chain combines TRBV2 with TRBJ2-1; D is ambiguous. Looked up from germline, CDR1 is SNHLY and CDR2 is FYNNEI. The CDR3 has 12 amino acids. CDR3 region: CASSDITIEKFF. CDR3 DNA: TGTGCCAGCAGTGACATCACTATTGAGAAGTTCTTC.

J is TRBJ2-1 and V is TRBV10-3; 8 nucleotides match TRBD1. V lost 7 bases to trimming and J lost 15 bases; unmatched junction nucleotides: 11. This CDR3 is built from 12 residues. Germline values: CDR1 ENHRY, CDR2 SYGVKD. The CDR3 sequence: CAIMTGDKTMFF. Here the CDR3 DNA reads TGTGCCATCATGACAGGGGACAAGACTATGTTCTTC.

This clonotype was counted only a few times. The J gene is TRBJ2-4, the V gene TRBV12-3 or TRBV12-4; no clear D gene. Trimming took 4 bases from V and 7 from J, leaving 11 bases between them. The CDR3 length is 13 residues. CDR3 sequence: CASSYSTGNIQYF. The CDR3 coding sequence is TGTGCCAGCAGTTATAGTACCGGGAACATTCAGTACTTC.

This clonotype has a handful of counts. The chain is built from TRBV7-2 and TRBJ2-1; D is unclear. The CDR3 totals 15 residues. CDR1 is SGHTA, CDR2 FQGNSA, per germline. Trimming pared 5 bases from V and 0 bases from J, leaving 11 bases between. DNA of the CDR3: TGTGCCAGCAGCCAAGGATCAGCCTCCTACAATGAGCAGTTCTTC. It translates to CASSQGSASYNEQFF.

In its sample, this clonotype was seen a few times. This chain links TRBV4-1 with TRBJ2-3; weak D call: TRBD2 (5 bases). The CDR3 sequence is 15 residues long. Trimming took off 4 bases at V and 4 bases at J, with 15 bases between the two ends. Per germline, CDR1 MGHRA and CDR2 YSYEKL. The CDR3 nucleotides read TGCGCCAGCAGCCGAGTGTGGACCGGGGCAGATACGCAGTATTTT. Translated, it gives CASSRVWTGADTQYF.

This clonotype was counted a few times. The chain uses TRBV20-1 and TRBJ1-5, with D hard to call. The germline V gene encodes CDR1 DFQATT and CDR2 SNEGSKA (reference sequence). Deletions cut 3 bases from V and 1 base from J, with 7 bases between. The CDR3 consists of 13 residues. CDR3 nucleotides: TGCAGTGCTAGGACGGACAGCAATCAGCCCCAGCATTTT. Encoded protein: CSARTDSNQPQHF.

This chain connects TRBV11-2 to TRBJ1-2; D is undetermined. Germline CDR1 reads SGHAT; CDR2 reads FQNNGV. CDR3 size: 11 residues. V lost 5 bases and J lost 4, with 5 bases in between. The CDR3 region has the DNA TGTGCCAGCAGCCAATTCTATGGCTACACCTTC. Translated, it gives CASSQFYGYTF.

This clonotype showed up just a few times. The chain is built from TRBV7-3 and TRBJ2-5; D gene unclear. The germline gives CDR1 SGHTA, CDR2 FQGTGA. Trimming took off 4 bases at V and 2 bases at J, with 14 bases between the two ends. This CDR3 contains 15 residues. The CDR3 protein is CASSSQPGLQETQYF. The DNA of the CDR3 is TGTGCCAGCAGCTCACAGCCAGGTTTACAAGAGACCCAGTACTTC.